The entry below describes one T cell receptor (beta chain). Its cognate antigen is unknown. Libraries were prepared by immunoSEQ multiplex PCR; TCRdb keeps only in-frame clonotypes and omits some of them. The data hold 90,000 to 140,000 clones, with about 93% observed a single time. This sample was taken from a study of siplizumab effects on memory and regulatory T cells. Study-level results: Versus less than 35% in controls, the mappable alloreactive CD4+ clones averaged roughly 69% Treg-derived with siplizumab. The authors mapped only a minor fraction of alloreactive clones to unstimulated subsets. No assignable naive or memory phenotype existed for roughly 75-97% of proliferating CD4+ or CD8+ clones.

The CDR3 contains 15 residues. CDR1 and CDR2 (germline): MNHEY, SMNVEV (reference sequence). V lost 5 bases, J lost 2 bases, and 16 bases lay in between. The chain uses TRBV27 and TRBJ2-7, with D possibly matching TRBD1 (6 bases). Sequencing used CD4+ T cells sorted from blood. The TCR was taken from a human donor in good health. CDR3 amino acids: CASSPRDTLAYEQYF. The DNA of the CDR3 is TGTGCCAGCAGTCCAAGGGACACGTTAGCCTACGAGCAGTACTTC.